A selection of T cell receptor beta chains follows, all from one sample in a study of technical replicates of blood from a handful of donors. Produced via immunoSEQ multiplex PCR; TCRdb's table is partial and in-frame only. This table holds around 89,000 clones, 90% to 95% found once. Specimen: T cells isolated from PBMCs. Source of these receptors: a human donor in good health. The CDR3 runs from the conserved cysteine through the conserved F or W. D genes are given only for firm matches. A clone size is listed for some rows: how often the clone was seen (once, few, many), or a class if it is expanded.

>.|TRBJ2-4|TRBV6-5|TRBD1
CASTTGQGANIQYF
TGTGCCAGCACAACGGGACAGGGAGCAAACATTCAGTACTTC
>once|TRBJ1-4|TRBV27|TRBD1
CASSFGQGTLGTTNEKLFF
TGTGCCAGCAGTTTCGGACAGGGCACACTGGGCACAACTAATGAAAAACTGTTTTTT
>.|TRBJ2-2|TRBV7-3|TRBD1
CASSSGGAVNTGELFF
TGTGCCAGCAGCTCAGGGGGCGCGGTCAACACCGGGGAGCTGTTTTTT
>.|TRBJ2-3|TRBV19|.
CASSQGTSSTDTQYF
TGTGCCAGTAGCCAGGGAACCTCTAGCACAGATACGCAGTATTTT
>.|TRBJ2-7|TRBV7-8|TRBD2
CASSLVWGGRQDSYEQYF
TGTGCCAGCAGCTTAGTTTGGGGGGGACGGCAAGACTCCTACGAGCAGTACTTC
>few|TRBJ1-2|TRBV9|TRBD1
CASSDDRADCGYTF
TGTGCCAGCAGCGACGACAGGGCGGATTGCGGCTACACCTTC
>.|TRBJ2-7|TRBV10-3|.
CAISTGPRRAYEQYF
TGTGCCATCTCGACAGGACCCCGCCGGGCCTACGAGCAGTACTTC
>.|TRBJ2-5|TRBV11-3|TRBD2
CASSLVGGGYQETQYF
TGTGCCAGCAGCTTAGTGGGCGGGGGTTATCAAGAGACCCAGTACTTC
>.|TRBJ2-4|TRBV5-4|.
CASSPGTPLAKNIQYF
TGTGCCAGCAGCCCCGGGACACCTCTAGCCAAAAACATTCAGTACTTC
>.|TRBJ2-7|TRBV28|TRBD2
CATRNRPGGPYPSYEQYF
TGTGCCACCCGAAATAGGCCGGGAGGGCCCTATCCGTCCTACGAGCAGTACTTC
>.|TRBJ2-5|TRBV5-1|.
CASSLHSQVRVETQYF
TGCGCCAGCAGCCTCCACTCTCAAGTGCGCGTAGAGACCCAGTACTTC
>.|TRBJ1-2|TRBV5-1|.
CASSLSPDRPHGYTF
TGCGCCAGCAGCTTGTCTCCCGACAGGCCCCATGGCTACACCTTC
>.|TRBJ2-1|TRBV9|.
CASSVGVGLNEQFF
TGTGCCAGCAGCGTAGGCGTGGGACTTAATGAGCAGTTCTTC
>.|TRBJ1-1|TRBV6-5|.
CASKPGGILGAFF
TGTGCCAGCAAACCTGGGGGCATTTTAGGAGCTTTCTTT
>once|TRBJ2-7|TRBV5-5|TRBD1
CASSLLGGKGNEQYF
TGTGCCAGCAGCTTGTTAGGGGGCAAGGGGAACGAGCAGTACTTC
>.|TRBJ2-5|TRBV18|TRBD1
CASSFRTGFGETQYF
TGTGCCAGCTCCTTTCGGACAGGGTTTGGAGAGACCCAGTACTTC
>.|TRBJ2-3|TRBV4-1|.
CASSQPAWGLGGSTDTQYF
TGCGCCAGCAGCCAACCCGCCTGGGGTCTGGGGGGAAGCACAGATACGCAGTATTTT
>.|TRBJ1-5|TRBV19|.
CASTSSQGRGSQPQHF
TGTGCCAGTACCTCCTCTCAGGGTCGAGGAAGTCAGCCCCAGCATTTT
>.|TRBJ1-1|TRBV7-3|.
CASSEQGYTEAFF
TGTGCCAGCAGCGAGCAGGGTTATACTGAAGCTTTCTTT
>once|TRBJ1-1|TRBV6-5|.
CASRIGIGGNTEAFF
TGTGCCAGCAGAATCGGGATAGGGGGGAACACTGAAGCTTTCTTT
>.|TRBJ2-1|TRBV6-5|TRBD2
CASLGEGDPYNEQFF
TGTGCCAGCCTAGGGGAGGGTGACCCCTACAATGAGCAGTTCTTC
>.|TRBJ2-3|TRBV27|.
CASSLSDFDTQYF
TGTGCCAGCAGTTTATCGGACTTCGATACGCAGTATTTT
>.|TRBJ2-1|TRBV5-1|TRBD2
CASSRLTSGEYNEQFF
TGCGCCAGCAGCCGATTGACTAGCGGGGAGTACAATGAGCAGTTCTTC
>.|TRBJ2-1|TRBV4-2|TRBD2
CASSPGLAAEQFF
TGTGCCAGCAGCCCCGGACTAGCGGCTGAGCAGTTCTTC
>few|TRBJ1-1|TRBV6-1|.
CASRPQTPNTEAFF
TGTGCCAGCAGGCCCCAGACACCGAACACTGAAGCTTTCTTT
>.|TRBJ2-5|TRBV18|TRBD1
CASSPVPGQASQETQYF
TGTGCCAGCTCACCAGTTCCAGGACAGGCGTCTCAAGAGACCCAGTACTTC
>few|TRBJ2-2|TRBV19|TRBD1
CASSSQGGTNTGELFF
TGTGCCAGTAGTTCACAGGGGGGAACGAACACCGGGGAGCTGTTTTTT
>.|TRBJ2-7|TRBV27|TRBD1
CASSSGTGVSYEQYF
TGTGCCAGCAGTTCCGGGACAGGGGTTTCCTACGAGCAGTACTTC
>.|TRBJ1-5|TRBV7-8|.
CASSLGTGSFNQPQHF
TGTGCCAGCAGCTTGGGTACAGGGAGCTTCAATCAGCCCCAGCATTTT
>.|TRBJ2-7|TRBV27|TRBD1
CASTYGAGGSEQYF
TGTGCCAGCACCTACGGGGCAGGGGGATCCGAGCAGTACTTC
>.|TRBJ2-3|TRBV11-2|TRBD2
CASSLKSGTSTDTQYF
TGTGCCAGCAGCCTGAAAAGCGGGACTAGCACAGATACGCAGTATTTT
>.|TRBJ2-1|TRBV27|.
CAIGEGEQFF
TGTGCCATTGGCGAGGGAGAGCAGTTCTTC
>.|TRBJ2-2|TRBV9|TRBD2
CASSGTSGRAPGELFF
TGTGCCAGCAGCGGGACTAGCGGGAGGGCCCCCGGGGAGCTGTTTTTT
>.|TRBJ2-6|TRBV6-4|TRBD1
CASSDGQGHSGANVLTF
TGTGCCAGCAGTGACGGACAGGGGCACTCTGGGGCCAACGTCCTGACTTTC
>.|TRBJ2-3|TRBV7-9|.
CASSPDSYTDTQYF
TGTGCCAGCAGCCCGGACTCTTACACAGATACGCAGTATTTT
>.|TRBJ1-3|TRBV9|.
CASSVAGSPNSGNTIYF
TGTGCCAGCAGCGTAGCGGGGTCCCCAAACTCTGGAAACACCATATATTTT
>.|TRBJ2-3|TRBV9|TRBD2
CASSVGSGRAPTDTQYF
TGTGCCAGCAGCGTAGGGAGCGGGAGGGCCCCCACAGATACGCAGTATTTT
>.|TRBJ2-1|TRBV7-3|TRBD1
CASSQPGQDPYNEQFF
TGTGCCAGCTCCCAACCCGGACAGGATCCCTACAATGAGCAGTTCTTC
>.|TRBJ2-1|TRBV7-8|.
CASSLNDLGEQFF
TGTGCCAGCAGCTTAAACGACTTAGGTGAGCAGTTCTTC
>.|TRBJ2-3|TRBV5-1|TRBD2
CASRQLAGGEDTQYF
TGCGCCAGCAGACAGCTAGCGGGGGGGGAAGATACGCAGTATTTT
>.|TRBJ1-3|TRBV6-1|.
CASSEGTANSGNTIYF
TGTGCCAGCAGTGAAGGGACAGCAAACTCTGGAAACACCATATATTTT
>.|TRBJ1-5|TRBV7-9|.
CASSLGDQPQHF
TGTGCCAGCAGCTTGGGAGATCAGCCCCAGCATTTT
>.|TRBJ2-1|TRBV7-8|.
CASSLKAPIYNEQFF
TGTGCCAGCAGCTTAAAAGCACCTATTTACAATGAGCAGTTCTTC
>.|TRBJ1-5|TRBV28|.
CASRKNYGYSNQPQHF
TGTGCCAGCAGAAAAAATTACGGGTATAGCAATCAGCCCCAGCATTTT
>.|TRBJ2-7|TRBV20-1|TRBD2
CSARTSREQYF
TGCAGTGCAAGGACTAGCAGGGAGCAGTACTTC
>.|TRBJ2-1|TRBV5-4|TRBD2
CASRVGGGALDEQFF
TGTGCCAGCAGGGTTGGCGGGGGGGCTTTGGATGAGCAGTTCTTC
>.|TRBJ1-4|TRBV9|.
CASSVGGAVNEKLFF
TGTGCCAGCAGCGTCGGAGGGGCCGTCAATGAAAAACTGTTTTTT
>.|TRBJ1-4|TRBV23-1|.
CASSQSEDRRATNEKLFF
TGCGCCAGCAGTCAATCGGAGGACCGGCGAGCAACTAATGAAAAACTGTTTTTT
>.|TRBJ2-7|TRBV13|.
CASSPPSSSGEQYF
TGTGCCAGCAGTCCTCCTTCTAGCTCGGGCGAGCAGTACTTC
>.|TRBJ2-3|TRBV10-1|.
CASSERSGIQGTDTQYF
TGCGCCAGCAGTGAGCGTAGCGGAATTCAGGGCACAGATACGCAGTATTTT
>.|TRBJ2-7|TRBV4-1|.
CASSQDRGTTYEQYF
TGCGCCAGCAGCCAAGATCGCGGGACGACCTACGAGCAGTACTTC
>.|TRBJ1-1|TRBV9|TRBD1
CASSASAISGTGTEAFF
TGTGCCAGCAGCGCTAGCGCCATATCCGGGACAGGCACTGAAGCTTTCTTT
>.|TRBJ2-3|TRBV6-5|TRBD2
CASSFKSGRATDTQYF
TGTGCCAGCAGTTTCAAGAGCGGGAGGGCCACAGATACGCAGTATTTT
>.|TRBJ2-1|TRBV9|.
CASSVSGSSYNEQFF
TGTGCCAGCAGCGTTAGCGGAAGCTCCTACAATGAGCAGTTCTTC
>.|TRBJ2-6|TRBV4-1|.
CASSQDQARLAGANVLTF
TGCGCCAGCAGCCAAGATCAGGCTCGTCTGGCTGGGGCCAACGTCCTGACTTTC
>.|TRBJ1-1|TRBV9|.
CASSVSQNTEAFF
TGTGCCAGCAGCGTAAGCCAGAACACTGAAGCTTTCTTT
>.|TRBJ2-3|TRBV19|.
CATKRVAADSTDTQYF
TGTGCCACTAAAAGGGTAGCGGCAGACAGCACAGATACGCAGTATTTT
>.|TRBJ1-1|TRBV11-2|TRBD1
CASMGQGVTEAFF
TGTGCCAGCATGGGACAGGGGGTTACTGAAGCTTTCTTT